A selection of T cell receptor beta chains follows, all from one sample in a study of shared clonotypes between healthy human individuals. Only in-frame clones appear in the TCRdb table, and some are missing; sequencing was by immunoSEQ multiplex PCR. This sample yields 110,000 or so clones, of which about 67% are seen a single time; roughly 25% belongs to the top ten. The sequencing sample was made of memory CD8+ T cells sorted from blood. The receptors originated from a woman aged 25 to 39 in good health. Each CDR3 is given with its conserved first and last residue. A D gene is named only where the DNA matches it firmly. A clone size is listed for some rows: how often the clone was seen (once, few, many), or a class if it is expanded.

-,TRBV25-1,13,-,TRBJ2-1,CARTWDSKYEQFF,TGTGCCCGAACCTGGGACTCTAAATATGAGCAGTTCTTC
few,TRBV27,15,TRBD2,TRBJ2-3,CASSTRTRLTDTQYF,TGTGCCAGCAGTACCCGGACTAGACTCACAGATACGCAGTATTTT
-,TRBV6-1,15,TRBD2,TRBJ2-1,CASRELAGVVNEQFF,TGTGCCAGCAGGGAGCTAGCGGGAGTTGTCAATGAGCAGTTCTTC
-,TRBV5-5,15,TRBD1,TRBJ2-1,CASSEGQGTYNEQFF,TGTGCCAGCAGCGAGGGACAGGGAACCTACAATGAGCAGTTCTTC
-,TRBV28,14,-,TRBJ2-7,CASVTGFSSYEQYF,TGTGCCAGCGTTACAGGCTTCAGCTCCTACGAGCAGTACTTC
many,TRBV6-1,13,-,TRBJ2-1,CASSSYRPNEQFF,TGTGCCAGCAGTTCCTACAGGCCCAATGAGCAGTTCTTC
few,TRBV28,14,TRBD1,TRBJ2-1,CASIDGNRGNEQFF,TGTGCCAGCATAGACGGGAACAGGGGCAATGAGCAGTTCTTC
few,TRBV2,13,-,TRBJ2-2,CARQGMDTGELFF,TGTGCCAGACAGGGTATGGACACCGGGGAGCTGTTTTTT
-,TRBV19,12,-,TRBJ2-1,CASSTSGDEQFF,TGTGCCAGTAGTACATCGGGGGATGAGCAATTCTTC
-,TRBV6-1,14,TRBD1,TRBJ2-7,CASRTDRGRDEQYF,TGTGCCAGCAGAACGGACAGGGGGCGCGACGAGCAGTACTTC
few,TRBV28,15,TRBD1,TRBJ2-7,CASSLTGGWKAEQYF,TGTGCCAGCAGTTTAACAGGGGGTTGGAAAGCCGAGCAGTACTTC
-,TRBV21-1,11,-,TRBJ2-7,CASSKEHEQYF,TGTGCCAGCAGCAAAGAACACGAGCAGTACTTC
few,TRBV9,14,-,TRBJ2-7,CASSVSWGSGEQYF,TGTGCCAGCAGCGTCTCTTGGGGATCTGGCGAGCAGTACTTC
few,TRBV27,13,-,TRBJ1-1,CASSHAVNTEAFF,TGTGCCAGCAGCCACGCGGTGAACACTGAAGCTTTCTTT
few,TRBV7-9,14,-,TRBJ2-7,CASSLTGSSYEQYF,TGTGCCAGCAGCTTAACGGGGAGCTCCTACGAGCAGTACTTC
-,TRBV11-2,13,-,TRBJ2-1,CASRRNTGNEQFF,TGTGCCAGCAGACGAAACACAGGGAATGAGCAGTTCTTC
-,TRBV28,15,-,TRBJ1-5,CASTKNLLGNQPQHF,TGTGCCAGCACTAAGAACCTCCTCGGCAATCAGCCCCAGCATTTT